The sequence of this T cell receptor beta chain was determined in a study of T cells in localized non-small cell lung cancer. TCRdb keeps only in-frame clones here, not all; method: immunoSEQ multiplex PCR. Of around 50,000 clones listed, about 85% are singletons. The V end lost 7 bases, the J end lost 2 bases, and 14 bases lay between the germline ends. Germline V gene sequence: CDR1 MNHNS, CDR2 SASEGT. CDR3 length: 15 amino acids. This sample comprised peripheral blood, obtained before any cancer treatment. This rearrangement joins TRBV6-1 to TRBJ1-4, with a weak D call TRBD1 (6 bases). This TCR was sampled from a female donor older than 55 with stage II squamous cell lung carcinoma. Here the CDR3 DNA reads TGTGCCAGCAATGGGGCCACAGGGACTAATGAAAAACTGTTTTTT. Translation: CASNGATGTNEKLFF.